A selection of T cell receptor beta chains follows, all from one sample in a study of post-analysis software for immune sequencing data. TCRdb called the PCR reads again in MiXCR, with one record for every CDR3 protein. The repertoire holds hundreds of thousands of distinct CDR3 sequences, with 25% to 30% as singletons. The sample comprised blood. The receptors here all came from a girl aged 10-17 years with multiple sclerosis. The conserved cysteine and the conserved F or W are not part of the CDR3 here.

TRBV9 ASSVEGWANEQF
TRBV7-2 ASSLDAGLADTQY
TRBV7-2 ASSSAGQWNEQF
TRBV5-1 ASSLSQNYNEKLF
TRBV20-1 SAFRGGGADTEAF
TRBV7-2 ASSLGFREQTQY
TRBV6-4 ASSDRVWDTQY
TRBV28 ASLTDLGTGELF
TRBV7-2 ASSQRGHSYEQY
TRBV7-8 ASSPIGDPTNEQF
TRBV7-8 ASSQRTGGAKNIQY
TRBV5-1 ASSLTADTQY
TRBV15 ATSSGRTGGFQETQY
TRBV5-1 ASKPSVTYTDTQY
TRBV7-9 ASSPSLAGAYNEQF
TRBV27 ASSEGGLANEQF
TRBV7-9 ASSPGQGALYSPLH
TRBV7-9 ASSSRGQGSETQY
TRBV5-1 ASSYRTASVSNYGYT
TRBV4-2 ASSRSSGGARQETQY
TRBV20-1 SARETVKNIQY
TRBV12-3/TRBV12-4 ASTIHGTGGNTIY